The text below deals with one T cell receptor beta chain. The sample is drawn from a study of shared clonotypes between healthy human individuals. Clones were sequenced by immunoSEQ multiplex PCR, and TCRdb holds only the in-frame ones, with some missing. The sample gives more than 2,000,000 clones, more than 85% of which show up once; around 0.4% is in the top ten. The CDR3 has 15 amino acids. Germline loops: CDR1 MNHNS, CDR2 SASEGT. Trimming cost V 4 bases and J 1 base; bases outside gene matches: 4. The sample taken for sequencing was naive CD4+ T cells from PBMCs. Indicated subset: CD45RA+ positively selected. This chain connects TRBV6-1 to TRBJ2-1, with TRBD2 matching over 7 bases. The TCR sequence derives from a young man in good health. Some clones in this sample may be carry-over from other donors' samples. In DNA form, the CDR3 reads TGTGCCAGCAGTGCCAGGGAGGGATCCTACAATGAGCAGTTCTTC. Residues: CASSAREGSYNEQFF.